This T cell receptor beta chain was obtained from a study of cytomegalovirus exposure and HLA in healthy donors. Study as a whole: The 120 million or so unique TCR beta sequences, from about 170 million T cells, were found by an earlier analysis. In terms of ancestry, the Caucasian-associated cluster contained around 79% of the roughly 400 genotyped donors. Study results and caveats: The authors assumed roughly uniform sequencing depth across donors for presence/absence analyses. Later analysis showed TCR association rates varying by HLA locus, highest for DRB1 and lowest for HLA-C.

This CDR3 comprises 15 residues. Deletions cut 3 bases from V and 1 base from J, with 14 bases between. Germline V gene sequence: CDR1 SGDLS, CDR2 YYNGEE. Vbeta (60) and Jbeta (13) primers were used in the PCR. Data came from immunoSEQ multiplex PCR; TCRdb stores just in-frame clones and leaves some out. The sample includes approximately 140,000 clones, over 60% of them seen just once. This clone was detected once. Antigen unknown. The sequence came from a female donor in good health and CMV-seronegative. The chain is built from TRBV9 and TRBJ2-7; D not resolved. Sequencing used PBMCs. The CDR3 nucleotides read TGTGCCAGCAGCGCCCAGGTGACATCTTCCTACGAGCAGTACTTC. This encodes CASSAQVTSSYEQYF.